This entry lists 3 T cell receptor beta chains sequenced from one sample in a study of T-cell memory formation after mild COVID-19. TCRdb re-called the 5' RACE reads with MiXCR, one entry per CDR3 protein. The sample has under 450,000 distinct CDR3 sequences; about a quarter are singletons. Source material: PBMCs or a T cell subset sorted from them (not recorded which). All receptors derive from an adult woman who had mild COVID-19 (a few samples of this study predate the infection). Cell type and time point are not known.

J is TRBJ2-7 and V is TRBV5-5; 8 bases line up with TRBD2. The V segment lost 7 bases and the J segment 5 bases; nucleotides outside the gene matches: 17. Germline V gives CDR1 SGHKS, CDR2 YYEKEE (reference sequence). This CDR3 has 16 residues. The CDR3, as DNA: TGTGCCAGCCACCGACTGCGGGGGGCGTTAGTCCACGAGCAGTACTTC. Translated, it gives CASHRLRGALVHEQYF.

This rearrangement joins TRBV6-2 or TRBV6-3 to TRBJ2-7, with a tentative D call TRBD1 (6 bases). Germline lookup yields CDR1 MNHEY and CDR2 SVGEGT. The ends were cut back, 5 bases at V and 5 bases at J, with 22 bases in the middle. This CDR3 comprises 16 residues. DNA of the CDR3: TGTGCCAGCAGTCCCCCCCCCAGGGGCTCATGGAACGAGCAGTACTTC. It translates to CASSPPPRGSWNEQYF.

J is TRBJ1-2 and V is TRBV4-1, with 8 bases identical to TRBD1. CDR1 MGHRA and CDR2 YSYEKL come from the germline V gene. V dropped 4 bases and J dropped 8; count of bases not matched to a gene: 12. The length of the CDR3 is 15 residues. The CDR3 reads CASSRINNQGAGYTF. The CDR3 bases are TGCGCCAGCAGCCGAATTAACAACCAGGGGGCGGGCTACACCTTC.